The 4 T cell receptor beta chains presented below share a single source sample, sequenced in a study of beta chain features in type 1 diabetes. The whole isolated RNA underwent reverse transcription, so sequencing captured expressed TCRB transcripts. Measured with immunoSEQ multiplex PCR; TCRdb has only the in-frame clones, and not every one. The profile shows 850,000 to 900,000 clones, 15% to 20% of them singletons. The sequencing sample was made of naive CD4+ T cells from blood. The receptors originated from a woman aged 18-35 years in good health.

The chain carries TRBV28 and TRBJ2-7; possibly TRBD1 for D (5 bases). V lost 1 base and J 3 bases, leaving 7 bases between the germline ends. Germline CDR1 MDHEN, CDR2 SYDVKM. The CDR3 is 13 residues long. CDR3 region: CASSLLTGYEQYF. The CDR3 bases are TGTGCCAGCAGTTTATTAACAGGCTACGAGCAGTACTTC. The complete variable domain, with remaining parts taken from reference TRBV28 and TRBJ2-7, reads DVKVTQSSRYLVKRTGEKVFLECVQDMDHENMFWYRQDPGLGLRLIYFSYDVKMKEKGDIPEGYSVSREKKERFSLILESASTNQTSMYLCASSLLTGYEQYFGPGTRLTVT.

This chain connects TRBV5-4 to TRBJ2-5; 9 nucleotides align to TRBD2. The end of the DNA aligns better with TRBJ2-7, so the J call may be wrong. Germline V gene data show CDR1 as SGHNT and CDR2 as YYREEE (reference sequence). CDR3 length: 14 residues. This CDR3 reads CASSPSGRSYEQYF. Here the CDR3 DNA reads TGTGCCAGCAGCCCCAGCGGGAGGAGCTACGAGCAGTACTTC.

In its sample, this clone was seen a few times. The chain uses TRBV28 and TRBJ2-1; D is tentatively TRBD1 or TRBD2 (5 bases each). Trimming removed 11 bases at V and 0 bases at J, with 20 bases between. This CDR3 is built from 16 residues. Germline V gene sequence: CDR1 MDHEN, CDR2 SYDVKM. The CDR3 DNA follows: TGTGCCGGTCCCTTCGTCGGGACCCTCTCCTACAATGAGCAGTTCTTC. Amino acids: CAGPFVGTLSYNEQFF.

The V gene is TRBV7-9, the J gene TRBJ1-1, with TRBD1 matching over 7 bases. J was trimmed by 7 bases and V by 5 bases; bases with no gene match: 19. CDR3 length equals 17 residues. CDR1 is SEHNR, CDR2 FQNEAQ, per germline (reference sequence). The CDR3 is CASSPGTARGVYGEAFF. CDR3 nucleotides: TGTGCCAGCAGCCCCGGGACAGCCAGAGGGGTATACGGTGAAGCTTTCTTT. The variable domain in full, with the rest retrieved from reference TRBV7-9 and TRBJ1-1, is DTGVSQNPRHKITKRGQNVTFRCDPISEHNRLYWYRQTLGQGPEFLTYFQNEAQLEKSRLLSDRFSAERPKGSFSTLEIQRTEQGDSAMYLCASSPGTARGVYGEAFFGQGTRLTVV.